Described below is a single T cell receptor beta chain sequence and its context. V lost 5 bases to trimming and J lost 7 bases, with 18 bases between them. The germline V gene has CDR1 SGHTA and CDR2 FQGNSA. This CDR3 region has 14 residues. Libraries for TCRalpha and TCRbeta carried sample barcodes and unique molecular identifiers via 5'RACE. Via MiXCR, TCRdb re-called the 5' RACE reads, giving one row per CDR3 protein. This table holds roughly 190,000 distinct CDR3 sequences, more than 9% found once. This record belongs to a study of T-cell memory formation after mild COVID-19. The receptor's source is a man aged 18 to 30 who had mild COVID-19 (a few samples of this study predate the infection). Cell type and time point are not known. The chain recombines TRBV7-2 with TRBJ2-7; tentative D call: TRBD1 (6 bases). Sequenced input: PBMCs or a T cell subset sorted from them (not recorded which). This CDR3 reads CASSIRTVQGEQYF. The CDR3 DNA reads as TGTGCCAGCAGCATCCGGACAGTTCAGGGGGAGCAGTACTTC.